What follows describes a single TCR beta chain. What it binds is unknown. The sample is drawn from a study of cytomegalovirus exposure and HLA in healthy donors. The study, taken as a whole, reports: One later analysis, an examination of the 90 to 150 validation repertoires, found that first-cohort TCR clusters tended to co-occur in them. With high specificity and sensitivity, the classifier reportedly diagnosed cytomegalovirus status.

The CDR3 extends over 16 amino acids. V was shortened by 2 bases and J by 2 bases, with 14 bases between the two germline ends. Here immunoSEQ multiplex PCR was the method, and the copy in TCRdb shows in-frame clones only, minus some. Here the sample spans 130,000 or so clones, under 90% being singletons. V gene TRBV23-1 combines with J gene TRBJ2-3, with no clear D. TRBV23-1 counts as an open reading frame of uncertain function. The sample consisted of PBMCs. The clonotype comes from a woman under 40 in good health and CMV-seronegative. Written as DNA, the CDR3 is TGCGCCAGCAGTCAAGAGGTTAGCCCCTCCACAGATACGCAGTATTTT. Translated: CASSQEVSPSTDTQYF.